These 10 T cell receptor beta chains were sequenced from one sample in a study of cytomegalovirus exposure and HLA in healthy donors. The PCR had 60 Vbeta and 13 Jbeta primers. Here immunoSEQ multiplex PCR was the method, and the copy in TCRdb shows in-frame clones only, minus some. Here the sample spans about 140,000 clones, roughly 77% being singletons. The sample comprised PBMCs. The receptors shown here come from a woman under 40 in good health and CMV-seronegative.

The chain couples TRBV7-2 to TRBJ1-1, with D perhaps TRBD1 (6 bases). The CDR3 is 13 amino acids. Germline V gives CDR1 SGHTA, CDR2 FQGNSA. With 0 bases removed from V and 7 bases from J, the gap between germline ends came to 9 bases. CDR3 nucleotides: TGTGCCAGCAGCTTAGCGGGGACATATGAAGCTTTCTTT. Translation: CASSLAGTYEAFF.

Concerning this clone itself: The sample contains more than one DNA sequence encoding this CDR3. The V gene is TRBV15, the J gene TRBJ1-3; D gene uncertain. Trimming removed 0 bases at V and 3 bases at J, with 3 bases between. The CDR3 covers 13 residues. Per the germline V gene, CDR1 is LNHNV and CDR2 is YYDKDF (reference sequence). The CDR3 DNA reads as TGTGCCACCAGCAGAGATCGTGGAAACACCATATATTTT. Its translation is CATSRDRGNTIYF.

Only a few counts were recorded for this clone. The chain couples TRBV28 to TRBJ1-4; D is unresolved. This CDR3 is 11 amino acids long. V lost 3 bases, J lost 8 bases, and 4 bases lay in between. Looked up from germline, CDR1 is MDHEN and CDR2 is SYDVKM. The DNA of the CDR3 is TGTGCCAGCAGTTTGTTAGAAAAACTGTTTTTT. Translating gives CASSLLEKLFF.

The V and J genes are TRBV5-6 and TRBJ2-7; 13 nucleotides line up with TRBD2. After removal of 5 bases from V and 3 bases from J, the junction contained 14 bases not matched to a gene. CDR3 length: 18 amino acids. The germline gives CDR1 SGHDT, CDR2 YYEEEE. The CDR3 sequence is CASSTPRGLAGAYYEQYV. In nucleotides, the CDR3 is TGTGCCAGCAGTACCCCACGCGGACTAGCGGGGGCCTACTACGAGCAGTACGTC.

The V and J genes are TRBV4-1 and TRBJ2-2; TRBD2 matches 7 bases. Germline CDR1 reads MGHRA; CDR2 reads YSYEKL. Trimming removed 6 bases from V and 0 bases from J; junction bases left unmatched: 7. The CDR3 is made up of 16 amino acids. The CDR3 DNA reads as TGCGCCAGCAGGATCTGGGAGGGATCGAACACCGGGGAGCTGTTTTTT. This codes for CASRIWEGSNTGELFF.

The chain has TRBV18 and TRBJ1-5, with 7 bases aligning to TRBD1. V shed 2 bases, J shed 6 bases, and the junction held 7 bases outside the gene matches. The CDR3 totals 15 residues. Germline V gene lookup returns CDR1 KGHSH and CDR2 LQKENI. In nucleotides, the CDR3 is TGTGCCAGCTCACCATCCAGGGGGGTAGGTCAGCCCCAGCATTTT. As protein: CASSPSRGVGQPQHF.

The chain couples TRBV30 to TRBJ2-3; 9 bases line up with TRBD1. The germline gives CDR1 GTSNPN, CDR2 SVGIG (reference sequence). Unmatched junction bases numbered 0, after V lost 5 bases and J lost 6 bases. CDR3 length: 11 residues. Written as DNA, the CDR3 is TGTGCCTGGGACAGGGGGGATACGCAGTATTTT. Protein: CAWDRGDTQYF.

The table lists this clone with a few counts. This specimen includes other DNA sequences encoding the same CDR3. The V call is TRBV5-1, the J call TRBJ1-2, with a weak D call TRBD1 (5 bases). The CDR3 length is 14 residues. The V and J ends lost 0 bases and 6 bases respectively, with 12 bases between them. CDR1 and CDR2 (germline): SGHRS, YFSETQ. CDR3 nucleotide sequence: TGCGCCAGCAGCTTGGAGGGTCAGGGCGATGGCTACACCTTC. This encodes CASSLEGQGDGYTF.

The rearrangement links TRBV28 to TRBJ1-3; D not resolved. CDR1 and CDR2 from the germline V gene are MDHEN and SYDVKM. CDR3 size: 12 residues. V shed 5 bases and J shed 3 bases, with 5 bases lying between them. DNA of the CDR3: TGTGCCAGCAGTCCCAATGGAAACACCATATATTTT. This gives the protein CASSPNGNTIYF.

This clone was counted between two and nine times. V and J are TRBV7-5 and TRBJ2-5; no DNA check was done on the table's D call, TRBD2. TRBV7-5 represents a pseudogene. This CDR3 has 15 residues. CDR3: CARSFGGGDQETQYF. In DNA, the CDR3 is TGTGCCAGAAGCTTTGGGGGGGGAGACCAAGAGACCCAGTACTTC.